Reported below is one TCR beta chain. Its specificity is unknown. This specimen comes from a study of cytomegalovirus exposure and HLA in healthy donors. Overall study context: HLA-typed donors were the source of approximately 80 million unique TCRs held in an early data release.

CDR3 length equals 14 residues. Deletions cut 1 base from V and 8 bases from J, with 12 bases between. The germline V gene encodes CDR1 LGHNA and CDR2 YNFKEQ. The primer mix had 60 Vbeta and 13 Jbeta primers. Per the authors' pipeline: About 11 million of the about 80 million unique TCR beta chains counted in a later analysis were shared. Profiled with immunoSEQ multiplex PCR; TCRdb holds only in-frame clones, not every one. V and J calls and clone size are as listed in that table; D and trimming were resolved from the DNA. The data contain 150,000 to 200,000 clones, roughly 83% of them seen just once; the ten biggest clones take up about 1.4%. General observations from the study: Cytomegalovirus-associated TCR beta chains were listed, numbering over 150. A few of the chains that were CMV-associated were confirmed in vitro to be specific for CMV antigens.

The chain couples TRBV4-2 to TRBJ2-1, with D possibly TRBD1 on 6 matching bases. The sample comprised PBMCs. This TCR derives from a woman in her forties or fifties in good health and CMV-seronegative. The CDR3 nucleotides are TGTGCCAGCAGCCAAGGGGGGCCAGGCTATGAGCAGTTCTTC. Its translation is CASSQGGPGYEQFF.